The TCR beta chain described here comes from a study of cytomegalovirus exposure and HLA in healthy donors. General observations from the study: Testing in vitro showed a few CMV-associated chains specific for CMV antigens. In an earlier analysis, most TCR beta V segments were productive about 90% or about 30% of the time. An analysis that was carried out later associated 16,951 TCR beta sequences with HLA alleles at 0.05 false discovery rate.

Comment on this clone: Its antigen is not identified.

The CDR3 is made up of 16 amino acids. The ends were cut back, 4 bases at V and 5 bases at J, with 20 bases in the middle. The germline CDR1 and CDR2 sequences are SGHAT and FQNNGV. Use of 60 Vbeta and 13 Jbeta primers characterized the PCR. Clones were read by immunoSEQ multiplex PCR, and TCRdb kept only the in-frame ones, dropping some. The sample holds 84,000 or so clones, approximately 80% seen once. Sequenced material: PBMCs. This sequence originates from a man in his forties or fifties in good health and CMV-seronegative. V gene TRBV11-2 combines with J gene TRBJ1-1; possible D gene TRBD1, 5 bases. DNA of the CDR3: TGTGCCAGCAGCTCCCTTGACCGGGGCCGGGGGACTGAAGCTTTCTTT. Translating it yields CASSSLDRGRGTEAFF.